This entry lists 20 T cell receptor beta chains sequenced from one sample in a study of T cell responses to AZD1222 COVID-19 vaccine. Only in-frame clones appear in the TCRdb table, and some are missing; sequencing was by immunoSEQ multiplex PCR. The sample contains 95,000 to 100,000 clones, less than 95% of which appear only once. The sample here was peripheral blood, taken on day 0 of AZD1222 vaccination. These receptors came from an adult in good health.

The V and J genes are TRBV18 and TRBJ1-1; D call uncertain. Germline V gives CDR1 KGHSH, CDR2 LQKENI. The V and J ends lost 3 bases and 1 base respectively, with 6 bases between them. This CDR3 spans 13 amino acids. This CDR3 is CASSPSSNTEAFF. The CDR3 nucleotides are TGTGCCAGCTCACCCTCTTCGAACACTGAAGCTTTCTTT.

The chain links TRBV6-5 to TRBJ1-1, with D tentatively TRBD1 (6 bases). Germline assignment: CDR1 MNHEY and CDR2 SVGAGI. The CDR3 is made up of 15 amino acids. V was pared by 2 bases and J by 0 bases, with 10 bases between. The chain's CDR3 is CASSYPTGVNTEAFF. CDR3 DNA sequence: TGTGCCAGCAGTTACCCGACAGGCGTGAACACTGAAGCTTTCTTT.

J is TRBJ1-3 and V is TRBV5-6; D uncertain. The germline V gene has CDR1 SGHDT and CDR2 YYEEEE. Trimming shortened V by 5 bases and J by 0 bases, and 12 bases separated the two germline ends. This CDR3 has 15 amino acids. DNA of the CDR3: TGTGCCAGCAGACGAACTTTTAGCTCTGGAAACACCATATATTTT. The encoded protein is CASRRTFSSGNTIYF.

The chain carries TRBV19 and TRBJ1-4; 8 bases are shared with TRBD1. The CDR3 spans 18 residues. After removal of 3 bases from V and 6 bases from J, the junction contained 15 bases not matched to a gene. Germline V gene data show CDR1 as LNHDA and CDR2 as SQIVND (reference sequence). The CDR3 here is CASSIRSLRGQKDEKLFF. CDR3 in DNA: TGTGCCAGTAGTATTCGCTCCCTCAGGGGGCAGAAGGATGAAAAACTGTTTTTT.

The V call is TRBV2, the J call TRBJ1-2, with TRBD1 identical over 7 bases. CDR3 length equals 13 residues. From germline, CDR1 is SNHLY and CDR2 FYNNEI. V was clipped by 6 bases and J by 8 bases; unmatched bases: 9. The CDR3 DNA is TGTGCCAGCAGCGGGACAGCGAAGGACGGCTACACCTTC. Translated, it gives CASSGTAKDGYTF.

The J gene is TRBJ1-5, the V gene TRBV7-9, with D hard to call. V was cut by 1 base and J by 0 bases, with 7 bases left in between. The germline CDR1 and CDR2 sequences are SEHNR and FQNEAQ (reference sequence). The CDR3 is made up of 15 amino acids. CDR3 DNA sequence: TGTGCCAGCAGCTTAGGCACAAATAGCAATCAGCCCCAGCATTTT. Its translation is CASSLGTNSNQPQHF.

The CDR3 DNA reads as TGCGCCAGCAGCCAAGTGAGCGGGGGGGCCCACACAGATACGCAGTATTTT. Its protein product is CASSQVSGGAHTDTQYF. The gene calls are TRBV4-1 and TRBJ2-3; 10 nucleotides line up with TRBD2. J gave up 2 bases and V 1 base, and 6 bases lay outside the gene matches. Germline values: CDR1 MGHRA, CDR2 YSYEKL. The CDR3 is made up of 17 amino acids.

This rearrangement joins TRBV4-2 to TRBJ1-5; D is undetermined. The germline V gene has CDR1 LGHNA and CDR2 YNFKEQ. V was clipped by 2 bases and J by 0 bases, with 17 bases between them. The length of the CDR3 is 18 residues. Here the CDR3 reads CASSQSRQAMGSNQPQHF. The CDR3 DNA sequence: TGTGCCAGCAGCCAAAGCCGACAAGCTATGGGTAGCAATCAGCCCCAGCATTTT.

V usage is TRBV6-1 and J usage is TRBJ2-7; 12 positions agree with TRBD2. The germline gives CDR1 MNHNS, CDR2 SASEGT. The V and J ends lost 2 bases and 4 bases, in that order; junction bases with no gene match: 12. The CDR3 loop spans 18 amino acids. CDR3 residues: CASSEFSPGLAGLYEQYF. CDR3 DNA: TGTGCCAGCAGTGAATTCTCGCCGGGACTAGCGGGCCTATACGAGCAGTACTTC.

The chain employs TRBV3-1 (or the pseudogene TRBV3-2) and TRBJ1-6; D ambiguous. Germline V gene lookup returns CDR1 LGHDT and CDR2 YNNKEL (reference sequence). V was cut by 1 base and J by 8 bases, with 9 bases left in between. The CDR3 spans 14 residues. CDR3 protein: CASSQVRTDSPLHF. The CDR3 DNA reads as TGTGCCAGCAGCCAAGTTCGGACGGATTCACCCCTCCACTTT.

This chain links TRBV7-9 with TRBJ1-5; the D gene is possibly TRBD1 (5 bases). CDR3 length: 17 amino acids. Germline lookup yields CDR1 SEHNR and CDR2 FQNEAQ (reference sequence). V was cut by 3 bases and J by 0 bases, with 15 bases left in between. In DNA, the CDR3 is TGTGCCAGCAGCTTGGTTATGGGGGGTTATAGCAATCAGCCCCAGCATTTT. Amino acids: CASSLVMGGYSNQPQHF.

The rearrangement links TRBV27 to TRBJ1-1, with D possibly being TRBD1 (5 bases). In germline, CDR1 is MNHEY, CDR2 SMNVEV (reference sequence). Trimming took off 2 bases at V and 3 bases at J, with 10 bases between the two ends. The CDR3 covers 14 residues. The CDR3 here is CASSLGGWDTEAFF. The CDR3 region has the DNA TGTGCCAGCAGTTTAGGGGGTTGGGACACTGAAGCTTTCTTT.

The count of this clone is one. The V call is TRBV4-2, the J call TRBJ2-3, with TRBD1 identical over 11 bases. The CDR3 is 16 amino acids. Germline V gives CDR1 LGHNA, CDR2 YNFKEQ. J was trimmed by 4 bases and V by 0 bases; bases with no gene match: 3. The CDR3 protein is CASSQDWGQGADTQYF. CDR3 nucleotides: TGTGCCAGCAGCCAAGATTGGGGACAGGGGGCAGATACGCAGTATTTT.

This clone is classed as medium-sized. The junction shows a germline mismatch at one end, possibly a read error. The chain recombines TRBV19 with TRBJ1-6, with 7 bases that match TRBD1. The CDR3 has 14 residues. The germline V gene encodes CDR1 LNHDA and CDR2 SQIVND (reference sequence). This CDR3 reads CASSRDSYYSPLHF. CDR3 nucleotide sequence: TGTGCCAGTAGCAGGGACAGCTATTATTCACCCCTCCACTTT.

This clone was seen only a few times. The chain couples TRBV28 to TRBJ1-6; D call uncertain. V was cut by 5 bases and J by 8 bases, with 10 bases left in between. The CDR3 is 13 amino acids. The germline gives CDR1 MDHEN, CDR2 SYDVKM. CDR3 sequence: CASSRRVDSPLHF. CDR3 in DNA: TGTGCCAGCAGTCGCCGAGTTGATTCACCCCTCCACTTT.

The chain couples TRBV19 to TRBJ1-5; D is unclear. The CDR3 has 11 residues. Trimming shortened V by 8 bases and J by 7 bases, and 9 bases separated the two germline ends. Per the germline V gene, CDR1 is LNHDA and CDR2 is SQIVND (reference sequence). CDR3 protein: CASGIGQPQHF. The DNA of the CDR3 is TGTGCCAGTGGAATTGGGCAGCCCCAGCATTTT.

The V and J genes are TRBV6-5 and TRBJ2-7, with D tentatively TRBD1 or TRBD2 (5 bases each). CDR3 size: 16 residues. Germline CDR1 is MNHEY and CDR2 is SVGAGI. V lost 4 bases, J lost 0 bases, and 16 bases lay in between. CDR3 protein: CASSLSRDPSSYEQYF. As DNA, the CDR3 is TGTGCCAGCAGTTTATCCCGGGACCCGAGCTCCTACGAGCAGTACTTC.

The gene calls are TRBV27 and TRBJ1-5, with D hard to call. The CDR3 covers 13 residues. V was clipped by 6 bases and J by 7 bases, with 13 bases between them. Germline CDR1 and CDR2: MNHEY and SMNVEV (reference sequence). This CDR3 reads CASSRQFGQPQHF. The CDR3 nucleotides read TGTGCCAGCAGCCGTCAGTTCGGGCAGCCCCAGCATTTT.

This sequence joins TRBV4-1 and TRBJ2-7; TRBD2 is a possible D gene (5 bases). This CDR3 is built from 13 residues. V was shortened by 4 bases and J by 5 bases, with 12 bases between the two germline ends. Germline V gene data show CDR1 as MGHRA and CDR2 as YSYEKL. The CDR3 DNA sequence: TGCGCCAGCAGCCTTACCCTCGGGAACGAGCAGTACTTC. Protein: CASSLTLGNEQYF.

The CDR3 sequence: CASSQDRGRGGYTF. Here the CDR3 DNA reads TGTGCCAGCAGCCAAGACAGGGGCCGGGGTGGCTACACCTTC. V is TRBV3-1 (or the pseudogene TRBV3-2) and J is TRBJ1-2, with D possibly TRBD1 on 6 matching bases. In germline, CDR1 is LGHDT, CDR2 YNNKEL (reference sequence). The CDR3 spans 14 residues. V lost 0 bases and J 7 bases, leaving 12 bases between the germline ends.